Listed here is a single T cell receptor beta chain. Its antigen remains unknown. The sample belongs to a study of shared clonotypes between healthy human individuals. The data were produced by immunoSEQ multiplex PCR, yet TCRdb's version contains in-frame clones alone and is incomplete. Of approximately 1.9 million clones listed, over 85% are singletons. The naive CD8 fraction comprised CD45RO-negative cells positively selected for CCR7 and excluded terminally differentiated effector memory CD45RA+ cells. CDR1 is MNHEY, CDR2 SVGAGI, per germline. This CDR3 is built from 14 residues. Germline trimming cut 7 bases from V and 5 bases from J; bases unmatched to any gene: 8. Study-level points and caveats: As a rule, naive subsets had a larger estimated richness than memory subsets. Sharing across four donors was highest in naive CD4 (about 5%) and lowest in memory CD8 (0.4%).

The receptor was derived from a man aged 18-30 years in good health. Some clones in this sample may be carry-over from other donors' samples. The sequencing sample was made of naive CD8+ T cells from PBMCs. The chain links TRBV6-5 to TRBJ2-7; TRBD2 matches 10 bases. In DNA, the CDR3 is TGTGCCAGCAACCTACTAGCGGGAACCCACGAGCAGTACTTC. It is translated as CASNLLAGTHEQYF.